The 6 T cell receptor beta chains given below trace back to one sample, sequenced in a study of blood T cells in healthy people across ages. Using a J-beta primer mix together with a sample-barcoded 5' primer, a second PCR was run for about 6 to 12 cycles. TCRdb itself ran the 5' RACE reads through MiXCR, one entry per CDR3 protein. Of over a million distinct CDR3 sequences in the sample, roughly 40% were seen once. Sequencing input: blood. All receptors come from a woman between 18 and 30 years old in good health.

V is TRBV20-1 and J is TRBJ2-7; 7 bases are a match to TRBD2. CDR3 length: 13 residues. Germline V CDR1 and CDR2: DFQATT, SNEGSKA (reference sequence). Trimming removed 5 bases from V and 2 bases from J; junction bases left unmatched: 6. DNA for the CDR3: TGCAGTGCTCGGGGACTAAACGCCTACGAGCAGTACTTC. It codes for CSARGLNAYEQYF.

A few counts support this clonotype. The rearrangement uses TRBV5-1 and TRBJ2-1; D remains unclear. Trimming removed 0 bases from V and 7 bases from J, with 14 bases in between. Germline lookup yields CDR1 SGHRS and CDR2 YFSETQ. The CDR3 spans 15 residues. DNA of the CDR3: TGCGCCAGCAGCTTGGCACAGCATATGGGAAATGAGCAGTTCTTC. Translation: CASSLAQHMGNEQFF.

The chain employs TRBV5-6 and TRBJ1-1, with a weak D call TRBD1 (5 bases). In germline, CDR1 is SGHDT, CDR2 YYEEEE. Trimming left V 4 bases short and J 8 bases short, with 18 bases between. CDR3 length: 14 amino acids. The CDR3 sequence: CASSGSGGGIEAFF. In nucleotides, the CDR3 is TGTGCCAGCAGCGGGTCGGGGGGTGGGATCGAAGCTTTCTTT.

V usage is TRBV14 and J usage is TRBJ1-1; D is unresolved. The V end lost 4 bases, the J end lost 3 bases, and 12 bases lay between the germline ends. The CDR3 has 14 residues. Per germline, CDR1 SGHDN and CDR2 FVKESK. CDR3 coding DNA: TGTGCCAGCAGCCTCCTGCCCCCCTACACTGAAGCTTTCTTT. Protein product: CASSLLPPYTEAFF.

This clonotype was observed a handful of times. The rearrangement joins TRBV12-3 or TRBV12-4 to TRBJ2-7; tentatively, D is TRBD1 (5 bases). CDR3 length: 17 amino acids. Deletions cut 4 bases from V and 3 bases from J, with 22 bases between. The CDR3 nucleotides read TGTGCCAGCAGTTACTATCTCCGGATTAGGGGTAGCTACGAGCAGTACTTC. Translated: CASSYYLRIRGSYEQYF.

This chain joins TRBV27 and TRBJ2-2; D is possibly TRBD2 (6 bases). Germline V gene sequence: CDR1 MNHEY, CDR2 SMNVEV (reference sequence). The CDR3 loop spans 16 amino acids. V was shortened by 3 bases and J by 3 bases, with 14 bases between the two germline ends. In DNA form, the CDR3 reads TGTGCCAGCAGTTTCCGGGACTTAAAACACACCGGGGAGCTGTTTTTT. Translated, it gives CASSFRDLKHTGELFF.